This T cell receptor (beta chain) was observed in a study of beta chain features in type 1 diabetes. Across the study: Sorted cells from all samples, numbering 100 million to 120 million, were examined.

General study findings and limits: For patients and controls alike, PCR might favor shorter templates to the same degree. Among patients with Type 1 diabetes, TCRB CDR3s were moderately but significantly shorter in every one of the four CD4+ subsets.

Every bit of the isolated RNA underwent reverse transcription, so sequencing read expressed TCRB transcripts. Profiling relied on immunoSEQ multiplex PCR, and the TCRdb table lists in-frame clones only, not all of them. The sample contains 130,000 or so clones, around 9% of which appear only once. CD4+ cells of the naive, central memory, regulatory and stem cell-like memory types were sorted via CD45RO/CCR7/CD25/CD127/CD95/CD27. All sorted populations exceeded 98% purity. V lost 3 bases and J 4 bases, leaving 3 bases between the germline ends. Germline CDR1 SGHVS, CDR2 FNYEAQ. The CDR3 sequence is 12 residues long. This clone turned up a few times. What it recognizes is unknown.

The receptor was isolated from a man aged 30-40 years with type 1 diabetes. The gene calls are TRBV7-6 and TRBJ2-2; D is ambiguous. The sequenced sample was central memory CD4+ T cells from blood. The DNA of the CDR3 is TGTGCCAGCAGCTTGGCCACCGGGGAGCTGTTTTTT. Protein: CASSLATGELFF.